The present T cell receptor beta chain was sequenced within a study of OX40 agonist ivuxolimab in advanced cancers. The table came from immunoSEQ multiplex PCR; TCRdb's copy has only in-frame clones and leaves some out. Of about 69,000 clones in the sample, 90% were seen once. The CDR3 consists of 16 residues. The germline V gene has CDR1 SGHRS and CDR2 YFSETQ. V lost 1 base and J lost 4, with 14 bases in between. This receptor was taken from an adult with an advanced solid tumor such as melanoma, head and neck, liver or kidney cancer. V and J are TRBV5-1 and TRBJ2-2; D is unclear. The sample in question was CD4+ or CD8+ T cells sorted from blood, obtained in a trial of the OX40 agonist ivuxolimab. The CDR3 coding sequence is TGCGCCAGCAGCTTGTCTACCGGGTCCCGCACCGGGGAGCTGTTTTTT. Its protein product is CASSLSTGSRTGELFF.